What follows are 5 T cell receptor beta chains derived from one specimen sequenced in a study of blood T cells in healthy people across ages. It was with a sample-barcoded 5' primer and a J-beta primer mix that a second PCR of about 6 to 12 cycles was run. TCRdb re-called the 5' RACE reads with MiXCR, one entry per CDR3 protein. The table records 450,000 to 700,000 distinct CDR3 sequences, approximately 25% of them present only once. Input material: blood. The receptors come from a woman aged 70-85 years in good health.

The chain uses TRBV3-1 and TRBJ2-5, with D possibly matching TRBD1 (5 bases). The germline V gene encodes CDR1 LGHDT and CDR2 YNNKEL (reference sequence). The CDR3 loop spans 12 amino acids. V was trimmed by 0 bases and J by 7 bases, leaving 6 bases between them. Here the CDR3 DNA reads TGTGCCAGCAGCCAAGAAAGGGGGACCCAGTACTTC. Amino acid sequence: CASSQERGTQYF.

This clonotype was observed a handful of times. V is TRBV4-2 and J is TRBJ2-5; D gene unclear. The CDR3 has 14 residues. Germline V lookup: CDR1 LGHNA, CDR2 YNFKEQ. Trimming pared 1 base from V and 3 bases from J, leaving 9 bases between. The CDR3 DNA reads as TGTGCCAGCAGCCAAGGGGTAGCAGAAGAGACCCAGTACTTC. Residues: CASSQGVAEETQYF.

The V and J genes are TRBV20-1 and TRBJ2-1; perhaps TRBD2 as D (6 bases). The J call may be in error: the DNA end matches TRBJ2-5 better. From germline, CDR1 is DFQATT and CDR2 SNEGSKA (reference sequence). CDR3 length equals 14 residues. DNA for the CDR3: TGCAGTGCTAGAGGGGTGGGGGGTCAAGAGACCCAGTACTTC. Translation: CSARGVGGQETQYF.

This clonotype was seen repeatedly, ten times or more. DNA of the CDR3: TGTGCCAGCAGCCCGAGCTCGGGGAGGGGTGACCAAGAGACCCAGTACTTC. Protein: CASSPSSGRGDQETQYF. J is TRBJ2-5 and V is TRBV12-3 or TRBV12-4, with TRBD2 identical over 7 bases. V dropped 6 bases and J dropped 0; count of bases not matched to a gene: 13. The CDR3 is 17 amino acids.

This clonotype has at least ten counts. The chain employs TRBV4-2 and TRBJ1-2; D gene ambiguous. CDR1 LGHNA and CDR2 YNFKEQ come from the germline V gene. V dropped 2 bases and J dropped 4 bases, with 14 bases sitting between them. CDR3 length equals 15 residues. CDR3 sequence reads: CASSQNVDTAYGYTF. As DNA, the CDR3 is TGTGCCAGCAGCCAAAACGTCGACACAGCCTATGGCTACACCTTC.